The clone carrying this TCR beta chain was detected only a few times. Its specificity is not known. This sample is part of a study of response to subunit inactivated influenza vaccine. CDR3 length equals 14 residues. Unmatched junction bases numbered 7, after V lost 1 base and J lost 10 bases. Germline V gives CDR1 SNHLY, CDR2 FYNNEI. MiXCR, run by TCRdb on the RT-PCR reads, gives a single entry per CDR3 protein. The table includes roughly 700,000 distinct CDR3 sequences, approximately 14% detected once. Whole-study results and caveats: A suggestion made by the authors is that each seasonal influenza vaccination recruits few new T cells.

The V call is TRBV2, the J call TRBJ2-7, with 10 positions matching TRBD2. The sequencing here drew on PBMCs from blood, taken 12 days after vaccination. This receptor was obtained from a man aged 50 or older who received an inactivated influenza vaccine. The CDR3 DNA reads as TGTGCCAGCAGTGAAGTCCAGCGGGAGGGCCCTCAGTACTTC. Amino acids: CASSEVQREGPQYF.